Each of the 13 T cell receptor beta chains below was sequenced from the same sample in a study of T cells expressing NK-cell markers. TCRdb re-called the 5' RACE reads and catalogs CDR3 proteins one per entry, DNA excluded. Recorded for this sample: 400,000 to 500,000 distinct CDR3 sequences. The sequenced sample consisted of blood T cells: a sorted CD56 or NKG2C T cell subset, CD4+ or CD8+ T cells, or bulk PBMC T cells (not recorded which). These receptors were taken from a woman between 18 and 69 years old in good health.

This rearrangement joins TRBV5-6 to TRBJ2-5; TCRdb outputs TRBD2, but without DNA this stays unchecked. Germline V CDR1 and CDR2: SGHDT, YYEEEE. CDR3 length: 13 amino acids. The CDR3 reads CASSLSGVGTQYF.

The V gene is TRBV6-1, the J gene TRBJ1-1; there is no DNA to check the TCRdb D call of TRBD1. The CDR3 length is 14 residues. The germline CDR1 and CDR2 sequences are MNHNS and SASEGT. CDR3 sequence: CASNLDRGVSEAFF.

CDR3 residues: CATSRPQTAYNEQFF. J is TRBJ2-1 and V is TRBV15; checking the TCRdb D call of TRBD1 is not possible without DNA. Germline assignment: CDR1 LNHNV and CDR2 YYDKDF (reference sequence). The length of the CDR3 is 15 residues.

The CDR3 spells CASSATGTGINNEQFF. V and J are TRBV9 and TRBJ2-1; TCRdb reports TRBD1, a call that lacks DNA to check it against. The CDR3 runs to 16 residues. CDR1 SGDLS and CDR2 YYNGEE come from the germline V gene. The whole variable domain, filled in from reference TRBV9 and TRBJ2-1, reads DSGVTQTPKHLITATGQRVTLRCSPRSGDLSVYWYQQSLDQGLQFLIQYYNGEERAKGNILERFSAQQFPDLHSELNLSSLELGDSALYFCASSATGTGINNEQFFGPGTRLTVL.

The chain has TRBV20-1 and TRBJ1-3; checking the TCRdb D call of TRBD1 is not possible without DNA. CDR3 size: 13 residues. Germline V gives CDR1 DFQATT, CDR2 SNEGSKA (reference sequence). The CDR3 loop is CSATDRRGNTIYF.

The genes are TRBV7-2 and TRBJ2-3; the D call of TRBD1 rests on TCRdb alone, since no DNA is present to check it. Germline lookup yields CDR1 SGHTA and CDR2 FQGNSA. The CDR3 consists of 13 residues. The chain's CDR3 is CASGDRVPDTQYF.

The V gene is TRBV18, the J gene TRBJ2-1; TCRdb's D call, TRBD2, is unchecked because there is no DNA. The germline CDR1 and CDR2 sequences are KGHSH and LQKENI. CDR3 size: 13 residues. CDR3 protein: CASSPPGREEQFF. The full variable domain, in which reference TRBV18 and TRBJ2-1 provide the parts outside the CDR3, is NAGVMQNPRHLVRRRGQEARLRCSPMKGHSHVYWYRQLPEEGLKFMVYLQKENIIDESGMPKERFSAEFPKEGPSILRIQQVVRGDSAAYFCASSPPGREEQFFGPGTRLTVL.

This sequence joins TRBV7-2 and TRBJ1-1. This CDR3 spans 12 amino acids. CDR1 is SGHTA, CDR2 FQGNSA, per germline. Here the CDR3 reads CASSLFRWEAFF.

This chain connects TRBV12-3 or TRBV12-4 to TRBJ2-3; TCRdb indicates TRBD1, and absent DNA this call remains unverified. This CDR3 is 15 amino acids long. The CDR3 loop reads CASSYTGFSADTQYF.

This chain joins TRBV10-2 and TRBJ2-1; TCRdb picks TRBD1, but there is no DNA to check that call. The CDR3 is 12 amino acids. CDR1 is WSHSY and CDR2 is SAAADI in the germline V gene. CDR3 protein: CAIRTGMNEQFF.

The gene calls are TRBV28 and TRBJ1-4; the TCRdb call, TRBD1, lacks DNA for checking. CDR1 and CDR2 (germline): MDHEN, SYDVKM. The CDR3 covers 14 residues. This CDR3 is CATHGQFLNEKLFF.

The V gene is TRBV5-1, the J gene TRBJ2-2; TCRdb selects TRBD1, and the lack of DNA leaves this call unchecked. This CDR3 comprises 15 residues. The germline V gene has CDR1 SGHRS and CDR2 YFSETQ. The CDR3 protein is CASSWAAGGTGELFF.

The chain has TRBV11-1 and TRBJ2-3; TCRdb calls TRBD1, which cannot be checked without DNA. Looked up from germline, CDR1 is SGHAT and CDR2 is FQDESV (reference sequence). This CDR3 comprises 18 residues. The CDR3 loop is CASSRGGGLPSSTDTQYF.